This T cell receptor beta chain stems from a study of blood T cell repertoires in COVID-19. Per germline, CDR1 MNHEY and CDR2 SMNVEV (reference sequence). Unmatched junction bases numbered 4, after V lost 2 bases and J lost 3 bases. The CDR3 extends over 16 amino acids. A few counts support this clone. At the DNA level, this CDR3 is encoded by other sequences in the same sample as well. Only in-frame clones appear in the TCRdb table, and some are missing; sequencing was by immunoSEQ multiplex PCR. This repertoire shows around 130,000 clones, approximately 88% found once; its top ten account for around 1.4%.

The sequenced sample consisted of peripheral blood. The chain joins TRBV27 to TRBJ2-5, with 12 bases lining up with TRBD2. This clonotype was sampled from a man aged 55 to 70 with acute or convalescent COVID-19. CDR3 in amino acids: CASSLLLAGGKETQYF. DNA for the CDR3: TGTGCCAGCAGTTTACTCCTAGCGGGAGGGAAAGAGACCCAGTACTTC.